These 24 T cell receptor beta chains were sequenced from one sample in a study of Ad26.COV2.S vaccination and SARS-CoV-2 variants. TCRdb's table, derived via immunoSEQ multiplex PCR, lists solely in-frame clones and lacks some. The sample lists fewer than 400,000 clones, about 86% occurring once. Treatment noted: 15 to 20 received Ad26.COV2.S at low or high dose, single or two shots; 5 received placebo; per-sample allocation not given. Repertoires come from day 63 after the first vaccine or placebo injection. The material was peripheral blood, obtained in a trial of Ad26.COV2.S vaccine versus placebo. Source of these receptors: a person between 18 and 65 years old who received the Ad26.COV2.S COVID-19 vaccine or a placebo.

The gene calls are TRBV6-1 and TRBJ1-4, with D possibly matching TRBD1 (6 bases). V lost 7 bases and J lost 0, with 12 bases in between. The CDR3 covers 15 residues. CDR1 and CDR2 (germline): MNHNS, SASEGT. The CDR3 protein is CASITAGATNEKLFF. Written as DNA, the CDR3 is TGTGCCAGCATCACAGCAGGGGCAACTAATGAAAAACTGTTTTTT.

The V gene is TRBV12-3 or TRBV12-4, the J gene TRBJ2-1; D uncertain. Trimming took off 7 bases at V and 8 bases at J, with 15 bases between the two ends. This CDR3 contains 13 residues. CDR3 sequence reads: CASTKTAFDEQFF. In DNA, the CDR3 is TGTGCCAGCACAAAAACCGCGTTCGATGAGCAGTTCTTC.

V gene TRBV5-6 combines with J gene TRBJ2-7; 9 nucleotides line up with TRBD1. CDR3 length equals 14 residues. V was clipped by 3 bases and J by 3 bases; unmatched bases: 4. Germline V gene lookup returns CDR1 SGHDT and CDR2 YYEEEE. In nucleotides, the CDR3 is TGTGCCAGCAGCTGGGGGACAGGGCGCTACGAGCAGTACTTC. It encodes CASSWGTGRYEQYF. The whole variable domain, filled in from reference TRBV5-6 and TRBJ2-7, reads DAGVTQSPTHLIKTRGQQVTLRCSPKSGHDTVSWYQQALGQGPQFIFQYYEEEERQRGNFPDRFSGHQFPNYSSELNVNALLLGDSALYLCASSWGTGRYEQYFGPGTRLTVT.

This clone was seen a few times. V gene TRBV6-5 combines with J gene TRBJ1-2; maybe TRBD1 (5 bases). The germline CDR1 and CDR2 sequences are MNHEY and SVGAGI. Trimming stripped 4 bases from V and 3 bases from J, with 15 bases between. This CDR3 is built from 15 residues. The CDR3 region is CASSSDSGNYYGYTF. CDR3 coding DNA: TGTGCCAGCAGTTCAGACAGCGGGAACTACTATGGCTACACCTTC.

The chain recombines TRBV5-1 with TRBJ1-2, with 7 bases identical to TRBD1. Trimming at V came to 6 bases and at J to 6 bases, leaving 8 bases not matched to a gene. Germline V gene data show CDR1 as SGHRS and CDR2 as YFSETQ. This CDR3 is built from 13 residues. The CDR3, as DNA: TGCGCCAGCAAGCCGACAGGGAGCCATGGCTACACCTTC. Residues: CASKPTGSHGYTF.

The rearrangement links TRBV27 to TRBJ2-1, with D perhaps TRBD2 (6 bases). The V gene lost 1 base and the J gene lost 4 bases, with 23 bases spanning the gap. Germline values: CDR1 MNHEY, CDR2 SMNVEV (reference sequence). The CDR3 contains 19 residues. The CDR3 sequence: CASSLYRGSAGSYYNEQFF. CDR3 nucleotide sequence: TGTGCCAGCAGTTTATATCGGGGGTCGGCGGGGTCCTATTACAATGAGCAGTTCTTC.

The chain links TRBV2 to TRBJ2-5; 10 bases fit TRBD1. This CDR3 contains 15 residues. V shed 4 bases, J shed 3 bases, and the junction held 5 bases outside the gene matches. Germline CDR1 SNHLY, CDR2 FYNNEI. CDR3 protein: CASSAEGTGEETQYF. In nucleotides, the CDR3 is TGTGCCAGCAGTGCGGAAGGGACAGGGGAAGAGACCCAGTACTTC. The whole variable domain, filled in from reference TRBV2 and TRBJ2-5, reads EPEVTQTPSHQVTQMGQEVILRCVPISNHLYFYWYRQILGQKVEFLVSFYNNEISEKSEIFDDQFSVERPDGSNFTLKIRSTKLEDSAMYFCASSAEGTGEETQYFGPGTRLLVL.

The J gene is TRBJ2-3, the V gene TRBV7-2, with a tentative D call TRBD1 (6 bases). CDR3 length: 14 residues. V was shortened by 2 bases and J by 6 bases, with 12 bases between the two germline ends. Germline loops: CDR1 SGHTA, CDR2 FQGNSA. CDR3: CASSLYRVGDTQYF. The CDR3, as DNA: TGTGCCAGCAGCTTATACAGGGTCGGCGATACGCAGTATTTT.

The rearrangement joins TRBV14 to TRBJ1-2, with TRBD1 matching 10 bases. The germline V gene encodes CDR1 SGHDN and CDR2 FVKESK. V trimming: 0 bases; J trimming: 4 bases; junction bases outside the gene matches: 2. The CDR3 loop spans 15 amino acids. CDR3 DNA sequence: TGTGCCAGCAGCCAAGATCGGACAGGGGGCTATGGCTACACCTTC. It specifies CASSQDRTGGYGYTF.

The rearrangement joins TRBV5-6 to TRBJ1-5, with D unresolved. This CDR3 is built from 13 residues. Germline V gives CDR1 SGHDT, CDR2 YYEEEE. V lost 4 bases, J lost 0 bases, and 5 bases lay in between. The CDR3 is CASSVYSNQPQHF. CDR3 sequence (DNA): TGTGCCAGCAGCGTATATAGCAATCAGCCCCAGCATTTT.

As to this clone: A junction boundary mismatches the germline segment, possibly from a read error. The chain joins TRBV11-2 to TRBJ1-1; perhaps TRBD1 as D (5 bases). Germline V CDR1 and CDR2: SGHAT, FQNNGV. The CDR3 extends over 13 amino acids. CDR3 sequence: CASSLDRGGEPIF. CDR3 DNA: TGTGCCAGCAGCTTAGATCGGGGGGGGGAACCAATATTT.

CDR3 amino acids: CASSFYRAADTQYF. The CDR3 DNA reads TGTGCCAGCAGCTTCTACAGGGCCGCAGATACGCAGTATTTT. The chain recombines TRBV5-6 with TRBJ2-3; D possibly corresponds to TRBD1 (6 bases). The germline V and J ends were trimmed by 2 bases and 4 bases, with 11 bases remaining between them. The CDR3 spans 14 residues. Germline-derived CDR1 and CDR2 are SGHDT and YYEEEE.

This sequence joins TRBV24-1 and TRBJ1-1; D is undetermined. Trimming left V 3 bases short and J 0 bases short, with 16 bases between. Germline CDR1 KGHDR, CDR2 SFDVKD. The CDR3 sequence is 17 residues long. The CDR3 sequence is CATSDQATSLLNTEAFF. DNA for the CDR3: TGTGCCACCAGTGATCAAGCAACCTCCCTATTGAACACTGAAGCTTTCTTT.

The rearrangement joins TRBV5-8 to TRBJ2-3, with TRBD2 matching 9 bases. The germline V gene has CDR1 SGHTS and CDR2 YDEGEE. The CDR3 has 16 residues. V lost 1 base and J lost 2; bases outside the gene matches: 5. CDR3: CASSLRVAGATDTQYF. The CDR3 DNA sequence: TGTGCCAGCAGCTTGAGGGTAGCGGGGGCCACAGATACGCAGTATTTT. Drawing the rest from reference TRBV5-8 and TRBJ2-3, the complete variable domain is EAGVTQSPTHLIKTRGQQATLRCSPISGHTSVYWYQQALGLGLQFLLWYDEGEERNRGNFPPRFSGRQFPNYSSELNVNALELEDSALYLCASSLRVAGATDTQYFGPGTRLTVL.

The V gene is TRBV5-8, the J gene TRBJ2-4, with a tentative D call TRBD2 (6 bases). Germline CDR1 and CDR2: SGHTS and YDEGEE. The CDR3 sequence is 16 residues long. V was pared by 3 bases and J by 4 bases, with 17 bases between. The CDR3 loop is CASSSGVRVGKNIQYF. CDR3 sequence (DNA): TGTGCCAGCAGCTCGGGGGTACGCGTGGGGAAAAACATTCAGTACTTC.

The chain carries TRBV4-3 and TRBJ1-6; 9 positions agree with TRBD1. Germline-derived CDR1 and CDR2 are LGHNA and YSLEER. The CDR3 consists of 16 residues. V dropped 1 base and J dropped 7; count of bases not matched to a gene: 5. In DNA, the CDR3 is TGCGCCAGCAGCCAAGCCCAGACAGGGGGGAATTCACCCCTCCACTTT. Translated: CASSQAQTGGNSPLHF.

V gene TRBV2 combines with J gene TRBJ2-3, with a weak D call TRBD2 (6 bases). Trimming removed 1 base at V and 2 bases at J, with 13 bases between. In germline, CDR1 is SNHLY, CDR2 FYNNEI. The CDR3 contains 16 residues. CDR3 nucleotides: TGTGCCAGCAGTGAAGAAATAGTAGCGGCCACAGATACGCAGTATTTT. Encoded protein: CASSEEIVAATDTQYF.

This chain links TRBV19 with TRBJ2-1; 11 nucleotides agree with TRBD1. In germline, CDR1 is LNHDA, CDR2 SQIVND (reference sequence). The ends lost 1 base at V and 6 bases at J; junction bases unmatched: 5. The CDR3 extends over 16 amino acids. Here the CDR3 DNA reads TGTGCCAGTAGTATAGTGTGGGGGACAGGGGGCAATGAGCAGTTCTTC. Amino acid sequence: CASSIVWGTGGNEQFF.

This clone has a handful of counts. This chain uses TRBV29-1 with TRBJ2-3; D is perhaps TRBD1 (5 bases). This CDR3 comprises 13 residues. Germline V gives CDR1 SQVTM, CDR2 ANQGSEA. V was clipped by 1 base and J by 4 bases, with 9 bases between them. The CDR3 DNA sequence: TGCAGCGTTGAAGCTGACAGCGCAGATACGCAGTATTTT. This sequence encodes CSVEADSADTQYF.

The V and J genes are TRBV12-3 or TRBV12-4 and TRBJ1-2, with TRBD1 as a possible D gene (5 bases). This CDR3 is built from 12 residues. Trimming stripped 10 bases from V and 8 bases from J, with 17 bases between. The CDR3 here is CANTRDGGGYTF. The CDR3 DNA follows: TGTGCCAACACCCGGGACGGTGGGGGCTACACCTTC.

This rearrangement joins TRBV27 to TRBJ1-1, with D possibly TRBD1 on 5 matching bases. The CDR3 totals 14 residues. Between the trimmed V and J ends, which lost 7 bases and 7 bases, there was a span of 19 bases. CDR1 and CDR2 from the germline V gene are MNHEY and SMNVEV (reference sequence). The CDR3 coding sequence is TGTGCCAGCAAGCGGTGGGGGATTGTAGTTGAAGCTTTCTTT. Translation: CASKRWGIVVEAFF.

The chain carries TRBV7-8 and TRBJ1-2, with D unclear. The CDR3 is 14 amino acids. V was clipped by 1 base and J by 7 bases, with 13 bases between them. In germline, CDR1 is SGHVS, CDR2 FQNEAQ. The CDR3 here is CASSLVADVRGYTF. The CDR3 DNA reads TGTGCCAGCAGCTTAGTTGCAGACGTCCGTGGCTACACCTTC.

The V and J genes are TRBV7-2 and TRBJ1-2; TRBD1 matches 7 bases. CDR3 length: 14 amino acids. Trimming took 5 bases from V and 8 from J; bases not matched to a gene: 11. Germline V lookup: CDR1 SGHTA, CDR2 FQGNSA. In nucleotides, the CDR3 is TGTGCCAGCAGCCCCCGACAGGGATTAGGAGGCTACACCTTC. As protein: CASSPRQGLGGYTF.

The chain joins TRBV19 to TRBJ1-2, with TRBD1 matching over 8 bases. This CDR3 has 16 residues. In germline, CDR1 is LNHDA, CDR2 SQIVND (reference sequence). Unmatched junction bases numbered 4, after V lost 1 base and J lost 0 bases. CDR3: CASSIGGQGSNYGYTF. CDR3 nucleotide sequence: TGTGCCAGTAGTATAGGTGGACAGGGCTCTAACTATGGCTACACCTTC. Complete variable domain (other parts from reference TRBV19 and TRBJ1-2): DGGITQSPKYLFRKEGQNVTLSCEQNLNHDAMYWYRQDPGQGLRLIYYSQIVNDFQKGDIAEGYSVSREKKESFPLTVTSAQKNPTAFYLCASSIGGQGSNYGYTFGSGTRLTVV.